This T cell receptor beta chain was documented in a study of shared clonotypes between healthy human individuals. The V gene's germline CDR1 is SEHNR and CDR2 FQNEAQ (reference sequence). With 6 bases clipped from V and 2 bases from J, the junction kept 5 bases outside the gene matches. The CDR3 has 14 residues. Profiling relied on immunoSEQ multiplex PCR, and the TCRdb table lists in-frame clones only, not all of them. Altogether roughly 1 million clones are present, 70% to 80% being singletons, with the ten largest covering approximately 1.5%. The chain couples TRBV7-9 to TRBJ2-7, with TRBD1 matching 9 bases. Specimen: memory CD4+ T cells sorted from blood. Subset given: CD45RA-negative fraction. This clonotype originated in a man between 18 and 35 years old in good health. CDR3 sequence (DNA): TGTGCCAGCAGAGGGACAGGGCACACCTACGAGCAGTACTTC. Protein product: CASRGTGHTYEQYF.